The T cell receptor (beta chain) under discussion was sequenced for a study of shared clonotypes between healthy human individuals (dated by TCRdb to 2020 to 2021). Regarding the research as a whole: The cohort comprised a couple of women and a few men aged 18 to 49 years. For each donor, CD4 naive and CD4 memory were each run on three plates, CD8 naive on two plates, and CD8 memory on one plate. The study deeply sequenced blood TCR repertoires of 5 or 6 healthy adults to estimate repertoire size and the extent of clonotype sharing between individuals. Different laboratories and diverse techniques were used to prepare libraries and sequence TCR repertoires, to increase sequencing depth and limit assay-specific biases. Between about 0.85 and 9.5 billion PBMCs per donor were obtained by leukapheresis.

Per the germline V gene, SGHTA is the CDR1 and FQGNSA is the CDR2. The CDR3 contains 14 residues, cysteine and phenylalanine counted. Kept here is only the CDR3 DNA, which spans 42 bases and is read in frame from base 1. Cut back by 1 base and 6 bases, the V and J ends lie 13 bases apart. CD8 naive samples consisted of CD45RO-negative cells that were positively selected for CCR7, yielding a CD45RA+CCR7+ population without TemRA cells. Donors were healthy HIV-negative adults with no recently reported acute infections or vaccinations. All donors were Caucasian adults living in Nashville, Tennessee, USA. After blood collection by leukapheresis, PBMCs were isolated using Ficoll-Histopaque density gradient centrifugation and then cryopreserved in the vapor phase of liquid nitrogen. Analytical flow cytometry was used to check the purity and quantity of every magnetically sorted T cell population. Each sorted fraction had its genomic DNA isolated and then quantified by UV absorbance on a Nanodrop 2000c.

In this sample, this clone turned up once. The antigen it binds to is not known. Qualities for individual bases were not recorded, and no much larger clone is one base off. The study at large found these results: Even with the large sequencing depth, rarefaction of the sorted-subset datasets indicated that sequencing was incomplete. When a few donors were compared, the shared fraction of clonotypes was around 5% for naive CD4, 3% to 4% for naive CD8, roughly 2.3% for memory CD4, and 0.4% for memory CD8. The small number of donors limited the genetic and exposure-history diversity represented. Clonotypes shared by all four sorted-subset donors showed higher generation probabilities than non-shared clonotypes. Estimated clonotype richness was generally larger for naive than for memory subsets. Only blood was sampled, and tissue TCR repertoires likely differ from those in blood. Pairwise subsampling indicated that sequencing depth was expected to affect the degree of clonotype sharing among donors.

Using the deep immunoSEQ assay, TCR CDR3 regions were amplified from genomic DNA by multiplex PCR. Genomic DNA extracted from each cell subset was distributed evenly over all wells of several immunoSEQ 96-well plates, and each plate served as one replicate. Each replicate PCR for sorted subsets received 150 to 250 ng genomic DNA, equal to tens of thousands of T cell genomes. The purified libraries were quantified using a Qubit 3.0 fluorometer, sized with a Bioanalyzer 2100, and then quantified again using the KAPA Library Quantification kit. Every immunoSEQ 96-well plate was sequenced on a separate single-read 150-cycle Illumina NextSeq 550 flow cell. Per the authors' processing: Because the immunoSEQ output included only junctional sequences and no quality scores, the filtering could not be the same as the filtering used for full-length reads. To assign V/J genes and CDR3, sequences were annotated using PyIR, a Python wrapper for IgBLAST v1.9, with IMGT germline references. Reads with weak V/J assignments (E-value above 1e-6), missing CDR3, stop codons, out-of-frame junctions, or ambiguous translated residues were removed. V3J clonotypes were defined as sequences sharing the same inferred V gene, J gene, and CDR3 amino acid sequence. To compute the percentage overlap between repertoires, the number of shared unique clonotypes was divided by the size of the smaller repertoire. RTK rarefaction, the Chao1 estimator, and Recon v2.1 estimates of unobserved clonotypes were used to assess repertoire richness. For all TCRbeta clonotypes obtained by the gDNA method from a few donors, generation probabilities were computed with OLGA. As stored in TCRdb, this immuneACCESS dataset retains in-frame rearrangements with V and J assigned. A fraction of the clones does not appear; measured against another copy, unresolved V genes explain less than half of the discrepancy, and the remainder lacks a known reason. Clonal size and the V and J genes are those of that table, whereas D and trimming came from the DNA. The sample profile shows approximately 740,000 clones; 90% to 95% of them were found once. The top ten clones comprise around 24% of the sample.

The V gene is TRBV7-2 and the J gene is TRBJ2-7; the D gene assignment is ambiguous. The clonotype comes from a man aged 25 to 45 in good health. Sequenced material: naive CD8+ T cells sorted from blood. Explained via the paper, the cell subset or site label denotes: CD45RA+CCR7+. The DNA reads as follows: TGTGCCAGCAGCTTAGTTGTTGGTGCGGTCGAGCAGTACTTC. This sequence encodes CASSLVVGAVEQYF.